The 8 T cell receptor beta chains presented below share a single source sample, sequenced in a study of Ad26.COV2.S vaccination and SARS-CoV-2 variants. This table comes from immunoSEQ multiplex PCR, and its TCRdb copy is limited to in-frame clones, with some not included. The data show approximately 340,000 clones, with around 90% seen just once and about 3.9% held by the top ten. The sequenced sample was peripheral blood, obtained after recovery from COVID-19. The receptor source for this set is a human donor who had recovered from COVID-19.

V usage is TRBV7-9 and J usage is TRBJ1-1; D gene ambiguous. The CDR3 consists of 13 residues. CDR1 and CDR2 from the germline V gene are SEHNR and FQNEAQ (reference sequence). The V end lost 5 bases, the J end lost 2 bases, and 9 bases lay between the germline ends. CDR3 loop: CASSPEGNTEAFF. CDR3 nucleotides: TGTGCCAGCAGCCCTGAGGGAAACACTGAAGCTTTCTTT.

This chain links TRBV29-1 with TRBJ1-1; 9 positions match TRBD1. The CDR3 loop spans 13 amino acids. Trimming at V came to 7 bases and at J to 4 bases, leaving 7 bases not matched to a gene. Per germline, CDR1 SQVTM and CDR2 ANQGSEA. DNA of the CDR3: TGCAGCGATGCCGGGACAGGGCTCACTGAAGCTTTCTTT. Amino acid sequence: CSDAGTGLTEAFF.

This clone came up a few times. The chain links TRBV4-3 to TRBJ1-2, with D tentatively TRBD1 (6 bases). V was clipped by 1 base and J by 2 bases, with 11 bases between them. This CDR3 is 15 amino acids long. In germline, CDR1 is LGHNA, CDR2 YSLEER. DNA of the CDR3: TGCGCCAGCAGCCAAGGAAGAGACAGGAACTATGGCTACACCTTC. Its protein is CASSQGRDRNYGYTF.

The chain has TRBV6-6 and TRBJ2-2, with D possibly matching TRBD1 (5 bases). Trimming took 6 bases from V and 7 from J, leaving 15 bases between them. Germline V lookup: CDR1 MNHNY, CDR2 SVGAGI (reference sequence). This CDR3 region has 14 residues. DNA of the CDR3: TGTGCCAGCAGCGCCAGGGTGGAAGTCGGGGAGCTGTTTTTT. This sequence encodes CASSARVEVGELFF.

The sample holds a few counts of this clone. The chain joins TRBV12-3 or TRBV12-4 to TRBJ1-1; no reliable D call. The CDR3 totals 10 residues. V lost 6 bases to trimming and J lost 10 bases, with 9 bases between them. CDR3 in DNA: TGTGCCAGCAGCGGTCCGGCAGCTTTCTTT. It codes for CASSGPAAFF.

This clone is a singleton in its sample. The genes are TRBV9 and TRBJ2-1; TRBD2 aligns across 8 bases. Trimming at V came to 3 bases and at J to 5 bases, leaving 1 base not matched to a gene. There are 13 residues in the CDR3. Per the germline V gene, CDR1 is SGDLS and CDR2 is YYNGEE. The CDR3 here is CASSGRGDNEQFF. The DNA of the CDR3 is TGTGCCAGCAGCGGGCGGGGGGACAATGAGCAGTTCTTC.

The count of this clone is one. The chain recombines TRBV20-1 with TRBJ1-2; D not resolved. With 2 bases removed from V and 11 bases from J, the gap between germline ends came to 12 bases. Per germline, CDR1 DFQATT and CDR2 SNEGSKA (reference sequence). The CDR3 contains 11 residues. Here the CDR3 DNA reads TGCAGTGCTAGATCCCGAAAAAGTTACACCTTC. Protein: CSARSRKSYTF.

Only one count was recorded for this clone. The chain employs TRBV9 and TRBJ2-2; D is ambiguous. The germline V gene encodes CDR1 SGDLS and CDR2 YYNGEE. CDR3 size: 12 residues. The V and J ends lost 4 bases and 2 bases respectively, with 3 bases between them. CDR3 bases: TGTGCCAGCAGCTTTAACACCGGGGAGCTGTTTTTT. Encoded protein: CASSFNTGELFF.